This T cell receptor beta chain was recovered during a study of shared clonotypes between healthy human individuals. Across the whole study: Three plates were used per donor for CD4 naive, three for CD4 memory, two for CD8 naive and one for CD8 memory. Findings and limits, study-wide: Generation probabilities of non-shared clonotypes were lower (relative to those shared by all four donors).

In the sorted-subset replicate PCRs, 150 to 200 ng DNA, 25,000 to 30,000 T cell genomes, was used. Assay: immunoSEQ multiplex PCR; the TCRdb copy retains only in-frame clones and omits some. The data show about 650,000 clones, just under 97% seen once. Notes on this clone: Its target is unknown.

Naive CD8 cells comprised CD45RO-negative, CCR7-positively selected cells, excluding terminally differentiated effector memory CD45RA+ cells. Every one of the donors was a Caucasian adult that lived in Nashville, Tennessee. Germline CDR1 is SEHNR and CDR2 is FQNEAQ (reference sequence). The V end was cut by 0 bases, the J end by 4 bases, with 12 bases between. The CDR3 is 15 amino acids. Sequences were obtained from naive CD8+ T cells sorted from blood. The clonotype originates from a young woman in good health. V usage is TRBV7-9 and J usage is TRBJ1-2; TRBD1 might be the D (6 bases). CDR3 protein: CASSLAGQGSYGYTF. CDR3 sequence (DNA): TGTGCCAGCAGCTTAGCTGGCCAGGGGAGCTATGGCTACACCTTC.